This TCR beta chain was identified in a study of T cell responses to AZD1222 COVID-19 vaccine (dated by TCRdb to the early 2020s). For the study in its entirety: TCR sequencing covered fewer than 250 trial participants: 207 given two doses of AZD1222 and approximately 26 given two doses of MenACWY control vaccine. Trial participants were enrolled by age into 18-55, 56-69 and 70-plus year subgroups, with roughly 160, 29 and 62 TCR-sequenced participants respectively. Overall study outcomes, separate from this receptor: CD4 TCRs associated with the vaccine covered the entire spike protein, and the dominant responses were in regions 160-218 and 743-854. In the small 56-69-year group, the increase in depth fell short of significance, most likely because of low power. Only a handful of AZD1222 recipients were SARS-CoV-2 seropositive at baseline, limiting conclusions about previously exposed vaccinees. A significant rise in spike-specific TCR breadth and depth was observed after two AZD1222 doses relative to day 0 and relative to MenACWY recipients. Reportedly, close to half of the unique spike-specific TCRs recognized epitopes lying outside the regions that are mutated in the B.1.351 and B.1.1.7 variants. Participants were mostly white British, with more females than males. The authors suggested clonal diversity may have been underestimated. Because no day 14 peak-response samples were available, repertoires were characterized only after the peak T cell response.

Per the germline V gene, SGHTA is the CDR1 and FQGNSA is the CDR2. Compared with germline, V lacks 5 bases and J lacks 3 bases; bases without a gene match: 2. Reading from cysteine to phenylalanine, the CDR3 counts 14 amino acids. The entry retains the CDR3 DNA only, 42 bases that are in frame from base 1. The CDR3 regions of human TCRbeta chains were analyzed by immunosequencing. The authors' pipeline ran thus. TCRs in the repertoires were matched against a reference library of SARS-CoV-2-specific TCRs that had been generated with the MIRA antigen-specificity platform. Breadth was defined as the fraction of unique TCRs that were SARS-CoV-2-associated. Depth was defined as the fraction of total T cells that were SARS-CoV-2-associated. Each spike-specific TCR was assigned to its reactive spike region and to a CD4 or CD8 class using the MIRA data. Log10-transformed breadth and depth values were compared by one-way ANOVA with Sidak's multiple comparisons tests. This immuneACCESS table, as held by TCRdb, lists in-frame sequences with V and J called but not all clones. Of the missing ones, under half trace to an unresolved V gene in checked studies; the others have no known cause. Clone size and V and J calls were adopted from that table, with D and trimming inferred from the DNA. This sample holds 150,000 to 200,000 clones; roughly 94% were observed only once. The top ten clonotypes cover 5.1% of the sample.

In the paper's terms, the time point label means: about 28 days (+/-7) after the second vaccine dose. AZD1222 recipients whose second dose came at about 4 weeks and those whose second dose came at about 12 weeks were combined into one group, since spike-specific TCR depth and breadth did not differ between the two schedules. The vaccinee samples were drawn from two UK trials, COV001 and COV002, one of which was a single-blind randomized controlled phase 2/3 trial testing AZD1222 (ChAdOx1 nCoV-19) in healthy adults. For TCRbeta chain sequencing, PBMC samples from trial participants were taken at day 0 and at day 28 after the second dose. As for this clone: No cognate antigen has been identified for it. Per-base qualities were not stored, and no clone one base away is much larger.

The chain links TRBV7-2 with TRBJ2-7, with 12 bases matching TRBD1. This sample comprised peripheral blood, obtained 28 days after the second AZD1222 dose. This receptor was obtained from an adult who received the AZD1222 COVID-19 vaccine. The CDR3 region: CASSRDRGLYEQYF. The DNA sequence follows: TGTGCCAGCAGCCGGGACAGGGGGCTCTACGAGCAGTACTTC.